A selection of T cell receptor beta chains follows, all from one sample in a study of blood T cell repertoires in COVID-19. Measured with immunoSEQ multiplex PCR; TCRdb has only the in-frame clones, and not every one. The sample consists of 260,000 or so clones, roughly 82% of them appearing once. The specimen was peripheral blood. These receptors were collected from a woman in her 70s with acute or convalescent COVID-19. Both conserved end residues are part of each CDR3. D genes are given only for firm matches. Only some rows state a clone size, as once, few, many or a class for expanded clones.

>TRBJ2-7|TRBV5-4|.|.
TGTGCCAGCAGTCCTGCGCCTACCTACGAGCAGTACTTC
CASSPAPTYEQYF
>TRBJ2-4|TRBV19|.|TRBD2
TGTGCCAGTAGTGCCCGACTAGCGGGGGGAGTACAGCACTTC
CASSARLAGGVQHF
>TRBJ2-5|TRBV2|.|.
TGTGCCAGCAGTCCGGTAGCGAGGGAGACCCAGTACTTC
CASSPVARETQYF
>TRBJ2-2|TRBV4-3|.|.
TGCGCCAGCAGCCAAGATAGGACAGTCACCGGGGAGCTGTTTTTT
CASSQDRTVTGELFF
>TRBJ2-7|TRBV5-1|.|TRBD1
TGCGCCAGCAGCGTGACAGGGAGTTCCTACGAGCAGTACTTC
CASSVTGSSYEQYF
>TRBJ1-2|TRBV19|.|TRBD1
TGTGCCAGTACCGACAGGGTCTATGGCTACACCTTC
CASTDRVYGYTF
>TRBJ2-1|TRBV3-1/TRBV3-2|.|TRBD2
TGTGCCAGCAGCCTCCGGGGGGGCCAAAACAATGAGCAGTTCTTC
CASSLRGGQNNEQFF
>TRBJ1-3|TRBV5-1|once|TRBD1
TGCGCCAGCAGCTTGGTGTCAGGGGGCGCTGACACCATATATTTT
CASSLVSGGADTIYF
>TRBJ1-1|TRBV2|many|.
TGTGCCAGCGGGGAGGTTGAAGCTTTCTTT
CASGEVEAFF
>TRBJ1-4|TRBV28|.|TRBD1
TGTGCCAGCAGTTTAAGGCTTGGGACAGGTGAAAAACTGTTTTTT
CASSLRLGTGEKLFF
>TRBJ1-5|TRBV2|.|TRBD1
TGTGCCAGTTCCGGGACAGGGGGCCGGCAGCCCCAGCATTTT
CASSGTGGRQPQHF
>TRBJ2-1|TRBV24-1|.|.
TGTGCCACCAGTGATGGTAGGGGGGGCGCCCTTTGGGAGCAGTTCTTC
CATSDGRGGALWEQFF
>TRBJ1-2|TRBV6-2/TRBV6-3|once|.
TGTGCCAGCAGTTCAACAGGGTACTATGGCTACACCTTC
CASSSTGYYGYTF
>TRBJ1-3|TRBV2|once|.
TGTGCCAGCAGTCCGTACTGGACAGACTCTGGAAACACCATATATTTT
CASSPYWTDSGNTIYF
>TRBJ1-1|TRBV7-9|.|TRBD1
TGTGCCAGCAGCCCCGGGACAGGGCGGAACACTGAAGCTTTCTTT
CASSPGTGRNTEAFF
>TRBJ1-1|TRBV28|.|TRBD1
TGTGCCAGCGAGCCAGGGGGACCCTCTGGCCACACTGAAGCTTTCTTT
CASEPGGPSGHTEAFF
>TRBJ1-2|TRBV5-1|.|.
TGCGCCAGCAGCTTGGGTGCTGGGAGGGACTATGGCTACACCTTC
CASSLGAGRDYGYTF
>TRBJ2-5|TRBV6-1|.|TRBD2
TGTGCCAGCAGTGAAGGGCTAGCGGGGGGCGGTGAGACCCAGTACTTC
CASSEGLAGGGETQYF
>TRBJ1-1|TRBV15|.|TRBD1
TGTGCCACCAGCAGAGACCCCGGGACAGGCAACACTGAAGCTTTCTTT
CATSRDPGTGNTEAFF
>TRBJ2-3|TRBV10-1|.|.
TGCGCCAGCAGTGATCGGGGTGGGACAGATACGCAGTATTTT
CASSDRGGTDTQYF
>TRBJ2-7|TRBV28|.|.
TGTGCCAGCAGCACAGCTGGGGGCTCCGGCTCCTACGAGCAGTACTTC
CASSTAGGSGSYEQYF
>TRBJ2-2|TRBV19|.|TRBD2
TGTGCCAGTAGTCTCGGGACTAGTATTACCGGGGAGCTGTTTTTT
CASSLGTSITGELFF
>TRBJ2-7|TRBV9|many|TRBD1
TGTGCCAGCAGCGTAGATTCAGGGGGCAACGAGCAGTACTTC
CASSVDSGGNEQYF
>TRBJ2-5|TRBV20-1|.|.
TGCAGTGCTAGGAGGGTGGAAACCCAGTACTTC
CSARRVETQYF
>TRBJ1-1|TRBV2|.|TRBD1
TGTGCCAGCAGCCGGGGACAGATAAACACTGAAGCTTTCTTT
CASSRGQINTEAFF
>TRBJ1-5|TRBV5-1|.|.
TGCGCCAGCAGCTTGGCAGGGTCCAATCAGCCCCAGCATTTT
CASSLAGSNQPQHF
>TRBJ2-4|TRBV29-1|once|TRBD1
TGCAGCGTGGGACAGGGGAACATTCAGTACTTC
CSVGQGNIQYF
>TRBJ1-3|TRBV10-3|.|TRBD1
TGTGCCATGACAGGGGGGACGAACTCTGGAAACACCATATATTTT
CAMTGGTNSGNTIYF
>TRBJ1-1|TRBV2|.|.
TGTGCCAGCAGCCCCATTTCTCGGGGAACAATGAACACTGAAGCTTTCTTT
CASSPISRGTMNTEAFF
>TRBJ2-3|TRBV3-1/TRBV3-2|.|TRBD2
TGTGCCAGCAGCCGGACTAGCGGGGGAAGTGGAGCAGATACGCAGTATTTT
CASSRTSGGSGADTQYF
>TRBJ1-4|TRBV4-2|.|TRBD1
TGTGCCAGCAATAAAGGGACAGAAAATGAAAAACTGTTTTTT
CASNKGTENEKLFF
>TRBJ1-1|TRBV6-5|few|TRBD1
TGTGCCAGCAGTTACACCCGTACAGGGGCCGCTTTCTTT
CASSYTRTGAAFF
>TRBJ2-3|TRBV5-4|.|TRBD2
TGTGCCAGCAGCTCCTACGTAGCGGGGGGCCAGGGGGATACGCAGTATTTT
CASSSYVAGGQGDTQYF
>TRBJ2-3|TRBV7-2|.|.
TGTGCCAGCAGCTTAACGAGGGGGGGCTGGGATACGCAGTATTTT
CASSLTRGGWDTQYF
>TRBJ1-2|TRBV5-1|.|.
TGCGCCAGCAGCTTGGAAGGGGTGGGCTATGGCTACACCTTC
CASSLEGVGYGYTF
>TRBJ1-2|TRBV5-4|.|TRBD1
TGTGCCAGCAGACCCGACAGGGGGGCCTATGGCTACACCTTC
CASRPDRGAYGYTF
>TRBJ1-1|TRBV11-3|.|.
TGTGCCAGCAGCTTAGATCCCCGTAGAGAAGCTTTCTTT
CASSLDPRREAFF